This section outlines one T cell receptor beta chain sequence together with its context. One end of the junction varies from germline; a read error may be responsible. Combining a sample-barcoded 5' primer with a J-beta primer mix, a second PCR ran for about 7 to 11 cycles. Each cDNA molecule was tagged by a template-switch adaptor with 12 random nucleotides. TCRdb called the 5' RACE reads again in MiXCR, with one record for every CDR3 protein. The repertoire holds 590,000 or so distinct CDR3 sequences, about 30% seen once, with around 16% in the top ten. Peripheral blood was drawn, 7.5 to 10 milliliters per donor. This sample was taken from a study of blood T cells in healthy people across ages. The germline gives CDR1 SGHDT, CDR2 YYEEEE. The CDR3 spans 15 residues.

This chain connects TRBV5-6 to TRBJ2-5; 7 bases line up with TRBD1. Sequenced material: blood. This TCR was recovered from a woman older than 75 in good health. This CDR3 is CASSLNRGGQATQYF. The CDR3 DNA follows: TGTGCCAGCAGCTTGAACAGGGGTGGCCAAGCGACCCAGTACTTC.